The rows below give T cell receptor beta chains drawn from one sample of a study of OX40 agonist ivuxolimab in advanced cancers. The protocol was immunoSEQ multiplex PCR, while the TCRdb copy is restricted to in-frame clones and leaves out a portion. The top ten hold under 2.5% of the sample, which has more than 65,000 clones, approximately 80% seen once. Sequences were derived from CD4+ or CD8+ T cells sorted from blood, sampled in a trial of the OX40 agonist ivuxolimab. These receptors originate from an adult with an advanced solid tumor such as melanoma, head and neck, liver or kidney cancer. Each CDR3 is given with its conserved first and last residue. The D gene is left open where the match is weak. Rows may omit the clone size; those that give it use once, few, many or a size class.

clone size	J gene	V gene	D gene	CDR3 protein	CDR3 DNA
NA	TRBJ1-3	TRBV2	NA	CASSEASGSGNTIYF	TGTGCCAGCAGTGAAGCCTCCGGCTCTGGAAACACCATATATTTT
NA	TRBJ2-5	TRBV5-4	TRBD1	CASSLGNTGDQETQYF	TGTGCCAGCAGCCTGGGGAATACAGGGGACCAAGAGACCCAGTACTTC
NA	TRBJ2-5	TRBV11-2	TRBD1	CASSTDRGQETQYF	TGTGCCAGCAGCACAGACAGGGGTCAAGAGACCCAGTACTTC
NA	TRBJ2-1	TRBV18	NA	CASSFLPLGSNEQFF	TGTGCCAGCTCATTTCTACCCTTGGGGAGCAATGAGCAGTTCTTC
NA	TRBJ2-3	TRBV5-1	NA	CASSLDARGTDTQYF	TGCGCCAGCAGCTTGGACGCGAGGGGCACAGATACGCAGTATTTT
few	TRBJ2-2	TRBV19	NA	CASSKTTGELFF	TGTGCCAGTAGTAAGACCACCGGGGAGCTGTTTTTT
NA	TRBJ1-2	TRBV19	NA	CASSIGWGNSNYGYTF	TGTGCCAGTAGTATCGGTTGGGGAAACTCGAACTATGGCTACACCTTC
NA	TRBJ2-3	TRBV15	TRBD1	CATSGQGSSTDTQYF	TGTGCCACCAGCGGACAGGGATCTAGCACAGATACGCAGTATTTT
NA	TRBJ1-1	TRBV6-1	NA	CATLPGTMNTEAFF	TGTGCCACCCTCCCGGGAACCATGAACACTGAAGCTTTCTTT
NA	TRBJ1-5	TRBV5-8	NA	CASSFSNGQPQHF	TGTGCCAGCAGCTTCTCCAATGGTCAGCCCCAGCATTTT
NA	TRBJ1-5	TRBV15	TRBD1	CATSRGTGSGNQPQHF	TGTGCCACCAGCAGGGGGACAGGGAGCGGCAATCAGCCCCAGCATTTT
many	TRBJ1-3	TRBV5-4	NA	CASSFGTRTSGNTIYF	TGTGCCAGCAGTTTTGGGACGAGAACGTCTGGAAACACCATATATTTT
NA	TRBJ1-2	TRBV29-1	TRBD1	CSAAPTTGPTGYTF	TGCAGCGCCGCCCCTACGACAGGGCCCACTGGCTACACCTTC
few	TRBJ2-5	TRBV19	NA	CASSIDYRQTQYF	TGTGCCAGTAGTATCGACTACCGGCAGACCCAGTACTTC
once	TRBJ2-7	TRBV5-5	NA	CASSSPYEQYF	TGTGCCAGCAGCTCTCCCTACGAGCAGTACTTC
NA	TRBJ2-5	TRBV18	NA	CASSPDRETQYF	TGTGCCAGCTCACCTGACCGAGAGACCCAGTACTTC
NA	TRBJ2-7	TRBV30	NA	CAWSGGYEQYF	TGTGCCTGGTCGGGTGGGTACGAGCAGTACTTC
NA	TRBJ2-1	TRBV5-8	TRBD2	CASSRGRSSYNEQFF	TGTGCCAGCAGCCGCGGGAGGAGCTCCTACAATGAGCAGTTCTTC
NA	TRBJ2-5	TRBV4-1	TRBD2	CASSLLPGLAGVQETQYF	TGCGCCAGCAGCCTCTTACCGGGACTAGCGGGGGTGCAAGAGACCCAGTACTTC
NA	TRBJ1-2	TRBV7-8	NA	CASSRADTGNYGYTF	TGTGCCAGCAGCCGGGCTGACACAGGGAACTATGGCTACACCTTC
NA	TRBJ2-2	TRBV19	TRBD1	CASSRGQGANTGELFF	TGTGCCAGTAGTAGGGGACAGGGCGCGAACACCGGGGAGCTGTTTTTT
NA	TRBJ1-6	TRBV11-2	TRBD1	CASSSGQGALSPLHF	TGTGCCAGCAGCTCCGGACAGGGGGCGCTTTCACCCCTCCACTTT
NA	TRBJ2-4	TRBV5-4	NA	CASRGDLGNIQYF	TGTGCCAGCAGAGGGGACCTTGGAAACATTCAGTACTTC
NA	TRBJ2-5	TRBV6-1	NA	CASSEARGRGKETQYF	TGTGCCAGCAGTGAAGCCCGGGGCAGGGGAAAGGAGACCCAGTACTTC
few	TRBJ1-6	TRBV6-1	NA	CASSVDSSQNSPLHF	TGTGCCAGCAGTGTCGACAGCTCGCAAAATTCACCCCTCCACTTT
once	TRBJ2-7	TRBV5-1	NA	CASSLVPGLAYEQYF	TGCGCCAGCAGCTTGGTTCCGGGGTTAGCCTACGAGCAGTACTTC
NA	TRBJ1-5	TRBV11-2	NA	CASSSGIQTGTNQPQHF	TGTGCCAGCAGCTCCGGGATACAGACAGGAACCAATCAGCCCCAGCATTTT
NA	TRBJ2-1	TRBV7-2	TRBD2	CASSLGSGGAYNEQFF	TGTGCCAGCAGCTTAGGTAGCGGGGGGGCCTACAATGAGCAGTTCTTC
NA	TRBJ1-2	TRBV19	TRBD1	CATGGQIYGYTF	TGTGCCACGGGGGGACAGATCTATGGCTACACCTTC
NA	TRBJ2-7	TRBV28	NA	CASSQAPSTGEQYF	TGTGCCAGCAGTCAAGCTCCCAGTACTGGCGAGCAGTACTTC
NA	TRBJ2-2	TRBV10-3	NA	CAISESGVSNTGELFF	TGTGCCATCAGTGAGTCTGGGGTTTCGAACACCGGGGAGCTGTTTTTT
NA	TRBJ1-2	TRBV11-2	NA	CASSPTRRGYGYTF	TGTGCCAGCAGCCCCACGCGCAGGGGCTATGGCTACACCTTC
NA	TRBJ2-7	TRBV20-1	NA	CSALHRGEQYF	TGCAGTGCCCTTCATCGGGGAGAGCAGTACTTC
NA	TRBJ2-7	TRBV6-5	TRBD1	CASSYSPGTGGEEQYF	TGTGCCAGCAGTTACTCCCCCGGGACAGGGGGCGAAGAGCAGTACTTC
NA	TRBJ1-2	TRBV27	NA	CASSLGSLGAGGYTF	TGTGCCAGCAGTTTAGGAAGTCTGGGGGCGGGTGGCTACACCTTC
few	TRBJ2-3	TRBV28	NA	CASTLREWADTQYF	TGTGCCAGCACCCTTCGGGAGTGGGCAGATACGCAGTATTTT
NA	TRBJ2-7	TRBV7-2	TRBD2	CASSLALAGGTGQYF	TGTGCCAGCAGCTTAGCCCTAGCGGGGGGGACCGGGCAGTACTTC